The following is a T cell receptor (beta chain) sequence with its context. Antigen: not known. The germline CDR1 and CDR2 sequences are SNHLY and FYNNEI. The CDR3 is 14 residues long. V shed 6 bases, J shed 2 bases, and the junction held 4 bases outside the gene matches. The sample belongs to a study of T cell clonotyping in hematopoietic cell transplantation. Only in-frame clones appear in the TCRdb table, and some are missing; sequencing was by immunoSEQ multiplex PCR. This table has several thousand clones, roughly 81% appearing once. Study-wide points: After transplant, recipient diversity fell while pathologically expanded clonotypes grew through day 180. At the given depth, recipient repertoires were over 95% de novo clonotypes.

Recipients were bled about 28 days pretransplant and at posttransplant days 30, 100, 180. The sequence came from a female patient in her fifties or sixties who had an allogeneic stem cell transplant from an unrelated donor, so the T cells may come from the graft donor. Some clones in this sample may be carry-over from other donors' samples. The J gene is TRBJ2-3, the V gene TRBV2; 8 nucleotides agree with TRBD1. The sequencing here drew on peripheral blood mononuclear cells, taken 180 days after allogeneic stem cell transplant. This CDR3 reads CASRTDRVTDTQYF. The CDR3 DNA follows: TGTGCCAGCAGGACGGACAGGGTCACAGATACGCAGTATTTT.